One T cell receptor beta chain is described in this entry. What it binds is unknown. The data are from a study of cytomegalovirus exposure and HLA in healthy donors. Findings and caveats of the study: What a later analysis showed was that several of the most significant clusters appeared linked to common viral pathogens. In vitro checks showed that a few CMV-associated chains really do target CMV antigens. TCR beta V segments were, for the most part, productive about 87% or about 30% of the time in an earlier analysis.

It was with 60 Vbeta and 13 Jbeta primers that the PCR ran. Profiled with immunoSEQ multiplex PCR; TCRdb holds only in-frame clones, not every one. Here the sample spans some 200,000 clones, about four fifths being singletons. What was sequenced was PBMCs. The sequence was collected from a girl between 5 and 17 years old in good health and CMV-seropositive.

CDR3 protein: CAWSVTGGNQPQHF. The CDR3, as DNA: TGTGCCTGGAGTGTAACCGGGGGCAATCAGCCCCAGCATTTT. The chain combines TRBV30 with TRBJ1-5, with D unresolved. This CDR3 has 14 amino acids. Germline CDR1 reads GTSNPN; CDR2 reads SVGIG (reference sequence). V lost 0 bases and J 2 bases, leaving 8 bases between the germline ends.